This is a list of T cell receptor beta chains from one sample in a study of blood T cell repertoires in COVID-19. The repertoire was sequenced with immunoSEQ multiplex PCR; TCRdb's copy has only in-frame clones and lacks some. The table has approximately 460,000 clones, approximately 89% seen once; the top ten hold about 1%. Sequencing used peripheral blood. These receptors originate from a man in his late teens or twenties with COVID-19, enrolled during active disease. The CDR3 runs from the conserved cysteine through the conserved F or W. The order of the fields is CDR3 length, clone size, V gene, D gene, J gene, CDR3 protein, CDR3 DNA. A D gene is named only where the DNA matches it firmly. Clone size is given for some rows only: seen once, a few or many times, or a class if the clone is expanded.

>16|NA|TRBV7-9|TRBD1|TRBJ1-2
CASSKQGLKVNYGYTF
TGTGCCAGCAGCAAACAGGGGCTGAAAGTTAACTATGGCTACACCTTC
>16|NA|TRBV7-9|TRBD2|TRBJ2-7
CASSPTLASGRHEQYF
TGTGCCAGCAGCCCCACGCTGGCTAGCGGGAGACACGAGCAGTACTTC
>15|NA|TRBV27|TRBD1|TRBJ2-7
CASSFGTGITYEQYF
TGTGCCAGCAGTTTTGGGACAGGGATCACCTACGAGCAGTACTTC
>15|NA|TRBV2|TRBD1|TRBJ1-5
CASTPGQTLIQPQHF
TGTGCCAGCACCCCGGGACAGACTTTAATCCAGCCCCAGCATTTT
>16|once|TRBV28|NA|TRBJ1-3
CASSPHPKSSGNTIYF
TGTGCCAGCAGCCCTCACCCGAAGAGCTCTGGAAACACCATATATTTT
>14|NA|TRBV3-1/TRBV3-2|NA|TRBJ2-1
CASSPRPGANEQFF
TGTGCCAGCAGCCCGCGTCCAGGGGCCAATGAGCAGTTCTTC
>17|NA|TRBV6-2/TRBV6-3|NA|TRBJ2-1
CASSYPPSWGVINEQFF
TGTGCCAGCAGTTACCCCCCGTCTTGGGGGGTGATCAATGAGCAGTTCTTC
>14|NA|TRBV19|TRBD1|TRBJ1-6
CASSMGTGSSPLHF
TGTGCCAGTAGTATGGGGACAGGGAGTTCACCCCTCCACTTT
>17|NA|TRBV5-1|TRBD2|TRBJ2-3
CASSVAGLPRGTDTQYF
TGCGCCAGCAGCGTCGCGGGACTACCGAGAGGCACAGATACGCAGTATTTT
>14|NA|TRBV10-3|TRBD2|TRBJ2-4
CATGTSGGKNIQYF
TGTGCCACCGGGACTAGCGGGGGGAAAAACATTCAGTACTTC
>13|NA|TRBV12-3/TRBV12-4|NA|TRBJ1-1
CASSLGPHTEAFF
TGTGCCAGCAGTTTGGGGCCGCACACTGAAGCTTTCTTT
>15|NA|TRBV15|TRBD1|TRBJ2-7
CATSRTGVRSYEQYF
TGTGCCACCAGCAGAACAGGGGTGAGGTCCTACGAGCAGTACTTC
>15|NA|TRBV25-1|NA|TRBJ1-2
CASSEFGGWGGGYTF
TGTGCCAGCAGTGAATTTGGGGGTTGGGGAGGTGGCTACACCTTC
>15|NA|TRBV28|TRBD1|TRBJ2-7
CASSTRQGPAGEQYF
TGTGCCAGCAGTACTCGACAGGGACCCGCCGGCGAGCAGTACTTC
>15|NA|TRBV4-1|NA|TRBJ1-4
CASSQRQSTNEKLFF
TGCGCCAGCAGCCAGAGACAGTCAACTAATGAAAAACTGTTTTTT
>14|NA|TRBV5-1|TRBD2|TRBJ2-7
CASSSGTSGNEQYF
TGCGCCAGCAGCTCAGGGACTAGCGGGAACGAGCAGTACTTC
>15|NA|TRBV18|TRBD1|TRBJ2-7
CASSPSWTGVGEKYF
TGTGCCAGCTCACCATCATGGACAGGGGTAGGCGAAAAGTACTTC
>13|NA|TRBV6-5|NA|TRBJ1-4
CASKTGVNEKLFF
TGTGCCAGCAAGACAGGCGTTAATGAAAAACTGTTTTTT
>14|NA|TRBV7-9|TRBD1|TRBJ2-7
CASSHRDRADEQYF
TGTGCCAGCAGCCACCGGGACAGGGCGGACGAGCAGTACTTC
>15|NA|TRBV7-2|TRBD2|TRBJ2-1
CASSLGVVAGREQFF
TGTGCCAGCAGCTTAGGAGTGGTAGCGGGACGGGAGCAGTTCTTC
>12|NA|TRBV7-9|NA|TRBJ2-7
CASSFKPHEQYF
TGTGCCAGCAGCTTCAAGCCTCACGAGCAGTACTTC
>16|NA|TRBV10-2|TRBD1|TRBJ2-2
CASTQDRGHGGGELFF
TGCGCCAGCACTCAGGACAGGGGGCATGGGGGCGGGGAGCTGTTTTTT
>18|NA|TRBV19|TRBD2|TRBJ2-5
CASSFLPALAGVLETQYF
TGTGCCAGTAGTTTCCTTCCAGCGCTAGCGGGAGTTTTGGAGACCCAGTACTTC
>12|once|TRBV6-4|TRBD1|TRBJ1-2
CASRGTGAGYTF
TGTGCCAGCAGGGGGACAGGGGCCGGCTACACCTTC
>12|NA|TRBV12-3/TRBV12-4|NA|TRBJ1-3
CASGHSGNTIYF
TGTGCCAGCGGACACAGTGGAAACACCATATATTTT
>14|NA|TRBV20-1|NA|TRBJ2-1
CSASQGGNYNEQFF
TGCAGTGCAAGTCAAGGAGGGAACTACAATGAGCAGTTCTTC
>15|NA|TRBV7-9|TRBD1|TRBJ2-7
CASSLAGQDVYEQYF
TGTGCCAGCAGCTTAGCTGGACAGGACGTCTATGAGCAGTACTTC
>15|few|TRBV25-1|NA|TRBJ1-2
CASSEPSGGDYGYTF
TGTGCCAGCAGTGAGCCTTCGGGGGGCGACTATGGCTACACCTTC
>13|NA|TRBV5-6|NA|TRBJ2-7
CASRVGGYYEQYF
TGTGCCAGTCGGGTGGGGGGATACTACGAGCAGTACTTC
>15|few|TRBV7-2|NA|TRBJ2-7
CASSLRGSTHYEQYF
TGTGCCAGCAGCTTAAGGGGTTCGACTCACTACGAGCAGTACTTC
>21|NA|TRBV5-1|TRBD2|TRBJ2-7
CASSLEARWLEIAGGLSEQYF
TGCGCCAGCAGCTTGGAGGCGCGGTGGTTGGAGATAGCGGGAGGCCTCTCGGAGCAGTACTTC
>17|NA|TRBV4-1|NA|TRBJ2-2
CASSQDSMTSMAGELFF
TGCGCCAGCAGCCAAGACTCCATGACTAGTATGGCCGGGGAGCTGTTTTTT
>16|NA|TRBV2|NA|TRBJ1-4
CASSEIPGHHNEKLFF
TGTGCCAGCAGTGAGATACCGGGACACCATAATGAAAAACTGTTTTTT
>17|NA|TRBV6-1|NA|TRBJ1-4
CASSEALGRTGGVKLFF
TGTGCCAGCAGTGAAGCGCTTGGGCGGACCGGCGGGGTAAAACTGTTTTTT
>15|NA|TRBV7-9|TRBD2|TRBJ2-1
CASSSLGTSGSRLFF
TGTGCCAGCAGCTCCCTCGGGACTAGCGGGAGTAGGCTGTTCTTC
>13|NA|TRBV6-5|NA|TRBJ2-1
CASTNRLGNEQFF
TGTGCCAGCACGAACCGACTAGGCAATGAGCAGTTCTTC
>15|NA|TRBV4-1|NA|TRBJ2-3
CASSRRSQPDNTQYF
TGCGCCAGCAGCCGACGGTCCCAACCCGACAATACGCAGTATTTT
>14|NA|TRBV19|NA|TRBJ1-3
CASSRVPSGNTIYF
TGTGCCAGTAGCAGGGTCCCCTCTGGAAACACCATATATTTT
>13|few|TRBV5-1|TRBD1|TRBJ2-5
CASRGTGKETQYF
TGCGCCAGCAGGGGGACAGGGAAAGAGACCCAGTACTTC
>15|NA|TRBV7-2|NA|TRBJ2-3
CASTPISVATDTQYF
TGTGCCAGCACCCCAATATCGGTCGCCACAGATACGCAGTATTTT
>14|NA|TRBV15|TRBD1|TRBJ1-2
CATMTGDPPYGYTF
TGTGCCACCATGACAGGGGATCCCCCTTATGGCTACACCTTC
>15|NA|TRBV7-7|NA|TRBJ2-3
CASSLQARYTDTQYF
TGTGCCAGCAGCTTACAGGCGCGCTATACAGATACGCAGTATTTT
>15|NA|TRBV27|NA|TRBJ2-2
CASSYRDYGLGELFF
TGTGCCAGCAGTTACAGGGATTACGGGTTGGGGGAGCTGTTTTTT
>15|NA|TRBV5-1|TRBD1|TRBJ2-2
CASSLGQGSTGELFF
TGCGCCAGCAGCTTGGGACAGGGATCCACCGGGGAGCTGTTTTTT
>13|NA|TRBV18|NA|TRBJ2-3
CASSLIRGEMQYF
TGTGCCAGCTCGCTAATCAGGGGTGAAATGCAGTATTTT
>15|NA|TRBV29-1|TRBD1|TRBJ1-1
CSVRPGGRVDTEAFF
TGCAGCGTCCGACCAGGGGGGCGTGTCGACACTGAAGCTTTCTTT
>14|once|TRBV9|NA|TRBJ1-1
CASSLRPGLTEAFF
TGTGCCAGCAGCCTCCGCCCAGGGCTCACTGAAGCTTTCTTT
>16|NA|TRBV3-1/TRBV3-2|NA|TRBJ1-6
CASSQWGQGEKSPLHF
TGTGCCAGCAGCCAATGGGGGCAGGGAGAGAAATCACCCCTCCACTTT
>12|NA|TRBV20-1|TRBD2|TRBJ2-5
CSASLAEETQYF
TGCAGTGCTAGTCTAGCGGAAGAGACCCAGTACTTC
>16|NA|TRBV12-5|TRBD1|TRBJ1-5
CASGLVLGQGNQPQHF
TGTGCTAGTGGTTTGGTGTTGGGACAGGGAAATCAGCCCCAGCATTTT
>19|NA|TRBV5-1|NA|TRBJ2-3
CASSLFRAGERRSTDTQYF
TGCGCCAGCAGCTTGTTTAGGGCAGGGGAGAGAAGAAGCACAGATACGCAGTATTTT
>15|once|TRBV30|TRBD2|TRBJ2-2
CAWRVAGVNTGELFF
TGTGCCTGGAGGGTAGCGGGAGTGAACACCGGGGAGCTGTTTTTT
>13|NA|TRBV19|NA|TRBJ1-5
CASSQGINQPQHF
TGTGCCAGTAGTCAGGGAATAAATCAGCCCCAGCATTTT
>14|NA|TRBV13|NA|TRBJ2-1
CASSHPDRNNEQFF
TGTGCCAGCAGCCACCCTGACAGGAACAATGAGCAGTTCTTC
>15|once|TRBV15|TRBD2|TRBJ2-3
CATSRDSGRKDTQYF
TGTGCCACCAGCAGAGACAGCGGGAGGAAAGATACGCAGTATTTT
>13|NA|TRBV11-3|NA|TRBJ2-3
CASSPQGGDTQYF
TGTGCCAGCAGCCCACAGGGTGGAGATACGCAGTATTTT
>14|NA|TRBV13|TRBD2|TRBJ2-4
CASSLGASGDIQYF
TGTGCCAGCAGCTTAGGGGCTAGCGGGGACATTCAGTACTTC
>14|NA|TRBV6-2/TRBV6-3|TRBD1|TRBJ2-7
CASSFGTGLREQYF
TGTGCCAGCAGTTTCGGGACAGGGCTTCGCGAGCAGTACTTC
>15|NA|TRBV19|NA|TRBJ1-4
CASEQGPATNEKLFF
TGTGCCAGTGAACAGGGACCCGCAACTAATGAAAAACTGTTTTTT
>13|NA|TRBV2|NA|TRBJ1-4
CASKLRQFEKLFF
TGTGCCAGCAAGTTGCGTCAATTTGAAAAACTGTTTTTT